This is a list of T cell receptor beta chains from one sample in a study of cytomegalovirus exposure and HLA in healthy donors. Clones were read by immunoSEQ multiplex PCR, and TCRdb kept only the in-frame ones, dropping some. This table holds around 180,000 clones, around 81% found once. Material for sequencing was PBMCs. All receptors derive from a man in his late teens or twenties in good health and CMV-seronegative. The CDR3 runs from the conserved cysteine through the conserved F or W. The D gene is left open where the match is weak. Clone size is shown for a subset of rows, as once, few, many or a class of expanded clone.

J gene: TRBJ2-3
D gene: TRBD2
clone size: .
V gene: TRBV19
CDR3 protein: CASSMTSGRGTDTQYF
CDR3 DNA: TGTGCCAGTAGTATGACTAGCGGGAGGGGTACAGATACGCAGTATTTT

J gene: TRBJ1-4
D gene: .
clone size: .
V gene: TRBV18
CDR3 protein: CASSRQDPSNEKLFF
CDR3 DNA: TGTGCCAGCTCACGACAGGACCCGTCTAATGAAAAACTGTTTTTT

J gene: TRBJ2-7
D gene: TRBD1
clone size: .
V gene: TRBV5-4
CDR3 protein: CASSPGQVLYEQYF
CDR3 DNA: TGTGCCAGCAGCCCCGGACAGGTCCTCTACGAGCAGTACTTC

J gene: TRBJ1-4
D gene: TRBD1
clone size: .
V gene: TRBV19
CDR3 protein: CASSRQGPVATNEKLFF
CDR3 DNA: TGTGCCAGTAGCCGACAGGGTCCAGTTGCAACTAATGAAAAACTGTTTTTT

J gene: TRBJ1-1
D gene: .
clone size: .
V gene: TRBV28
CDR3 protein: CASSPMSRGRTEAFF
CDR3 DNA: TGTGCCAGCAGTCCGATGAGCAGGGGCCGCACTGAAGCTTTCTTT

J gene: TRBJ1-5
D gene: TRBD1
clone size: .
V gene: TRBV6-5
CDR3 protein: CASSSGQGTPDQPQHF
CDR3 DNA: TGTGCCAGCAGTTCCGGACAGGGGACTCCGGATCAGCCCCAGCATTTT

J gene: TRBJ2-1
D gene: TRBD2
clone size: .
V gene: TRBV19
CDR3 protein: CASSSSGRTPGNEQFF
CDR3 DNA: TGTGCCAGTAGTAGTAGCGGGAGAACCCCTGGCAATGAGCAGTTCTTC

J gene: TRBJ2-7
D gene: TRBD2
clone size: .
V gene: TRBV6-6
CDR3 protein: CASRRGVGAHEQYF
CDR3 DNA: TGTGCCAGCCGGCGGGGGGTGGGTGCCCACGAGCAGTACTTC

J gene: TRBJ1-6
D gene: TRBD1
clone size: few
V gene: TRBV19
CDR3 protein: CATRSGQGGNSPLHF
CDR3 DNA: TGTGCCACCCGATCCGGACAGGGGGGGAATTCACCCCTCCACTTT

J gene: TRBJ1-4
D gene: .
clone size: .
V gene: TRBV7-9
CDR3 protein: CASSLGSEKLFF
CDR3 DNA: TGTGCCAGCAGCTTAGGTAGCGAAAAACTGTTTTTT

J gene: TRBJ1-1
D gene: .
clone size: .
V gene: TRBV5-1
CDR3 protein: CASSFNQGNTEAFF
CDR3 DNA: TGCGCCAGCAGCTTTAACCAGGGTAATACTGAAGCTTTCTTT

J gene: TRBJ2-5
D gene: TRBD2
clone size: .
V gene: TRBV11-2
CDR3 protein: CASSLLAGGETQYF
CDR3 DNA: TGTGCCAGCAGCTTACTAGCGGGGGGAGAGACCCAGTACTTC

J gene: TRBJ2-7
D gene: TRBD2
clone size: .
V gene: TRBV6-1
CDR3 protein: CASSEGGLAGGYEQYF
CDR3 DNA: TGTGCCAGCAGTGAAGGGGGACTAGCGGGAGGGTACGAGCAGTACTTC

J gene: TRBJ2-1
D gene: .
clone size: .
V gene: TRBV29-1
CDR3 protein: CSVSGNRRGEQFF
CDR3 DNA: TGCAGCGTTAGTGGAAATCGCAGGGGTGAGCAGTTCTTC

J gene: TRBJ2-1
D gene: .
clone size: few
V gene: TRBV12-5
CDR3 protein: CASGLGGQYVGDEQFF
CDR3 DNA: TGTGCTAGTGGTTTGGGGGGCCAATATGTAGGCGATGAGCAGTTCTTC

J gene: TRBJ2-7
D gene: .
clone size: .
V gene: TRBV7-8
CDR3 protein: CASSRDLVSYEQYF
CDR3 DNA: TGTGCCAGCAGCCGGGACTTGGTCTCCTACGAGCAGTACTTC

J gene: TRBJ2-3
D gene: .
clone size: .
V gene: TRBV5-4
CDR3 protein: CASSLDPGVGDTQYF
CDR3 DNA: TGTGCCAGCAGCTTGGATCCGGGTGTTGGAGATACGCAGTATTTT

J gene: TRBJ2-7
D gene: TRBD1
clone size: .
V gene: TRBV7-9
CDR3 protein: CASQPNPGQSYEQYF
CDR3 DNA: TGTGCCAGCCAACCAAACCCGGGACAGTCCTACGAGCAGTACTTC

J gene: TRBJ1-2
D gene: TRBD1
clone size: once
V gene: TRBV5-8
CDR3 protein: CASSPPQGALGYTF
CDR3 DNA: TGTGCCAGCAGCCCTCCCCAGGGGGCACTCGGCTACACCTTC

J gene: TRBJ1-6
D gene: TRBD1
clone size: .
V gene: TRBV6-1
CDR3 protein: CANGGQGDRSPLHF
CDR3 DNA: TGTGCCAACGGGGGACAGGGGGATCGATCACCCCTCCACTTT

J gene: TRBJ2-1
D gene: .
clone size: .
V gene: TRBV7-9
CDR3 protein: CASSRGEQFF
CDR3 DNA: TGTGCCAGCAGTCGCGGTGAGCAGTTCTTC

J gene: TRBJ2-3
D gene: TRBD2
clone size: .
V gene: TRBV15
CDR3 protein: CATSSLRLAVMTDTQYF
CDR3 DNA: TGTGCCACCAGCAGCCTACGACTAGCGGTAATGACAGATACGCAGTATTTT

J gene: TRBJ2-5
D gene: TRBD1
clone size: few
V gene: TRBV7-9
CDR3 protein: CSSTLGPGQGQETQYF
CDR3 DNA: TGTTCCAGCACCCTGGGACCGGGACAGGGCCAAGAGACCCAGTACTTC

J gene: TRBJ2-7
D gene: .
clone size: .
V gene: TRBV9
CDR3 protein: CASSVDHGGYEQYF
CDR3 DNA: TGTGCCAGCAGCGTCGATCACGGGGGCTACGAGCAGTACTTC

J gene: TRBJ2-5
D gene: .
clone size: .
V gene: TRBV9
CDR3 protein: CASSFRGLQETQYF
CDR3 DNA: TGTGCCAGCAGCTTCAGGGGTCTACAAGAGACCCAGTACTTC

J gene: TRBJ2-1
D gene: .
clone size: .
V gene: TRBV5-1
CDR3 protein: CASSLARPQDEQFF
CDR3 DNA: TGCGCCAGCAGCTTGGCCCGACCCCAGGATGAGCAGTTCTTC

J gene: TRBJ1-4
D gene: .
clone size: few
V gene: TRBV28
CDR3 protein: CACRTATNEKLFF
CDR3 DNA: TGTGCCTGCAGAACAGCAACTAATGAAAAACTGTTTTTT

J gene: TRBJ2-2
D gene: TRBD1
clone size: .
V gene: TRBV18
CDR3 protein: CASSRDRGIGELFF
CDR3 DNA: TGTGCCAGCTCACGGGACAGGGGGATCGGGGAGCTGTTTTTT

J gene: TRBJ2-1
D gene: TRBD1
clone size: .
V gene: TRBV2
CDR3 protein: CASLPGTGYNEQFF
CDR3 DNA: TGTGCCAGCTTACCCGGGACAGGATACAATGAGCAGTTCTTC

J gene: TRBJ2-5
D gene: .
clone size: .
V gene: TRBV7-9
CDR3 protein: CASSLVAITETQYF
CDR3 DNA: TGTGCCAGCAGCTTAGTCGCTATCACAGAGACCCAGTACTTC

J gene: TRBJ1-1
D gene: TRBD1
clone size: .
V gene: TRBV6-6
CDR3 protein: CASSYSTGLVTEAFF
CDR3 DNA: TGTGCCAGCAGTTACTCGACAGGGTTGGTCACTGAAGCTTTCTTT

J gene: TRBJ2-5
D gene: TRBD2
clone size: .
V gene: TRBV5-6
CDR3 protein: CASSFGTRQYNF
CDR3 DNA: TGTGCCAGCAGCTTCGGGACTAGGCAGTACAACTTC

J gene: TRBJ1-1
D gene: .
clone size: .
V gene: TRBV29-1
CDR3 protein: CSGQTGPNTEAFF
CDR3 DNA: TGCAGCGGGCAGACAGGCCCGAACACTGAAGCTTTCTTT

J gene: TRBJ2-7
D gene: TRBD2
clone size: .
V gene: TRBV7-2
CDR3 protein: CASSLTSGSSYEQYF
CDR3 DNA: TGTGCCAGCAGCTTAACTAGCGGGAGCTCCTACGAGCAGTACTTC

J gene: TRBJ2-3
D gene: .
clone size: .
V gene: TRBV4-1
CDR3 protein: CASSLGATNTDTQYF
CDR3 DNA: TGCGCCAGCAGCCTAGGGGCTACGAACACAGATACGCAGTATTTT

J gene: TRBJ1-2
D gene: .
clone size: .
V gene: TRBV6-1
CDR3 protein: CARYNREWGYTF
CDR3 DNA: TGTGCCAGGTACAACAGGGAGTGGGGCTACACCTTC

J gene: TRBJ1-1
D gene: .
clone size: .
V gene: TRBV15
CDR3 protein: CATSRGAGSNTEAFF
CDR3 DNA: TGTGCCACCAGCAGAGGAGCAGGGTCGAACACTGAAGCTTTCTTT

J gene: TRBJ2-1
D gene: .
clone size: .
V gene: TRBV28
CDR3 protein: CASSWQGIVNEQFF
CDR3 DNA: TGTGCCAGCAGTTGGCAGGGGATAGTAAATGAGCAGTTCTTC

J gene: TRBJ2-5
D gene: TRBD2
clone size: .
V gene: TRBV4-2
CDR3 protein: CASSHRLAGSQETQYF
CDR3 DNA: TGTGCCAGCAGCCACCGGCTAGCGGGATCTCAAGAGACCCAGTACTTC

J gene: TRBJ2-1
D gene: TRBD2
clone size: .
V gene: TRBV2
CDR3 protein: CASSKRLAGAHQSYNEQFF
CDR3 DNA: TGTGCCAGCAGTAAGAGACTAGCGGGAGCGCACCAGTCCTACAATGAGCAGTTCTTC

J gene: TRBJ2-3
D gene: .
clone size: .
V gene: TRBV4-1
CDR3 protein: CASSQLENTQYF
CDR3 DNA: TGCGCCAGCAGCCAACTTGAGAATACGCAGTATTTT

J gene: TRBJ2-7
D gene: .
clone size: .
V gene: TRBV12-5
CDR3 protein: CASGFRVQDEQYF
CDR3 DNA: TGTGCTAGTGGTTTCAGGGTCCAGGACGAGCAGTACTTC

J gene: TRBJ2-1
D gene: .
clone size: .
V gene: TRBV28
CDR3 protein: CASQRDNEQFF
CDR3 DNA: TGTGCCAGCCAACGCGACAATGAGCAGTTCTTC

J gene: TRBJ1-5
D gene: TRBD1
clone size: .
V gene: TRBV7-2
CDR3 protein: CASSNRGNQPQHF
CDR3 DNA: TGTGCCAGCAGTAACAGGGGAAATCAGCCCCAGCATTTT

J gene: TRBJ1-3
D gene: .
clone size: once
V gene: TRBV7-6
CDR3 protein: CASIPPGRGNTIYF
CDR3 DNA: TGTGCCAGCATCCCACCAGGGCGGGGAAACACCATATATTTT

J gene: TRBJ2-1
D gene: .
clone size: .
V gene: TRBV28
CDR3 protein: CASSSELVSYNEQFF
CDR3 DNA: TGTGCCAGCAGTTCTGAACTAGTGTCCTACAATGAGCAGTTCTTC

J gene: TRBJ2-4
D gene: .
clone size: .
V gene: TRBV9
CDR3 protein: CASTPEGTKNIQYF
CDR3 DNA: TGTGCCAGCACGCCGGAGGGAACCAAAAACATTCAGTACTTC

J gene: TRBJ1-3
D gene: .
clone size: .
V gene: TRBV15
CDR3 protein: CATSRDARREDTIYF
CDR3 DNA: TGTGCCACCAGCAGAGACGCTCGCAGGGAGGACACCATATATTTT

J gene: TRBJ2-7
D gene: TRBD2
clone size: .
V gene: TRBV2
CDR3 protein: CASRTSGGYEQYF
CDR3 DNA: TGTGCCAGCAGGACTAGCGGGGGCTACGAGCAGTACTTC

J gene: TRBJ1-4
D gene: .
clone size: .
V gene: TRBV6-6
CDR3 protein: CASLPGRARMEKLFF
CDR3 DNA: TGTGCCAGCCTGCCAGGCAGGGCCCGTATGGAAAAACTGTTTTTT

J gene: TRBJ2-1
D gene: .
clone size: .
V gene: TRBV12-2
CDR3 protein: CASPIADSSYNEQFF
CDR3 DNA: TGTGCAAGTCCCATAGCCGATAGCTCCTACAATGAGCAGTTCTTC

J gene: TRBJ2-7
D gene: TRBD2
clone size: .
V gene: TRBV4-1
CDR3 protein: CASSHMTSGPYEQYF
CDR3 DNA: TGCGCCAGCAGCCACATGACTAGCGGACCCTACGAGCAGTACTTC